The 10 T cell receptor beta chains in this list originate from one sample, sequenced in a study of CD8+CD57+ T cells in acquired aplastic anemia. Genomic DNA was employed as the template in profiling TCR beta VDJ and CDR3. TCRdb independently ran MiXCR on the reads; one entry per CDR3 protein. The profile covers about 210,000 distinct CDR3 sequences, with roughly 55% appearing a single time and approximately 30% taken by the ten largest. Material: sorted CD4+, CD8+, or CD8+CD57+ T cells (not recorded which) from PBMCs. All receptors derive from a human donor in good health.

This clonotype was found a few times. A clone one base away is much larger, so this may be a read error. This is likely a read error, given that the CDR3 carries no conserved phenylalanine or tryptophan at its end. V gene TRBV6-2 or TRBV6-3 combines with J gene TRBJ2-7; D is uncertain. Deletions cut 8 bases from V and 2 bases from J, with 7 bases between. CDR1 is MNHEY, CDR2 SVGEGT, per germline. The CDR3 is made up of 11 amino acids. In DNA, the CDR3 is TGTGCCAGCGGCGAGGCCTACGAGCAGTACTCC. Translation gives CASGEAYEQYS.

This chain joins TRBV5-1 and TRBJ2-1, with D perhaps matching TRBD1 (7 bases). Deletions cut 4 bases from V and 2 bases from J, with 19 bases between. CDR3 length: 17 residues. Per germline, CDR1 SGHRS and CDR2 YFSETQ. The CDR3 DNA sequence: TGCGCCAGCAGCATCACAAGTGGAGGGGGCGCCTACAATGAGCAGTTCTTC. This sequence encodes CASSITSGGGAYNEQFF.

This clonotype was found many times. The CDR3, as DNA: TGTGCCATCATAAGCGGGAGGGCGGAGACCCAGTACTTC. It encodes CAIISGRAETQYF. The V gene is TRBV2, the J gene TRBJ2-5, with 10 bases identical to TRBD2. V gave up 10 bases and J gave up 5 bases; unmatched junction bases: 7. CDR3 length: 13 residues. CDR1 is SNHLY, CDR2 FYNNEI, per germline.

The V gene is TRBV10-1, the J gene TRBJ1-6; perhaps TRBD1 as D (5 bases). Trimming removed 5 bases from V and 9 bases from J, with 17 bases in between. Germline loops: CDR1 WNHNN, CDR2 SYGVQD (reference sequence). The CDR3 consists of 15 residues. CDR3 in DNA: TGCGCCAGCAGTCTTAGCGGCAGGGCGACTTCACCCCTCCACTTT. It is translated as CASSLSGRATSPLHF.

The genes are TRBV29-1 and TRBJ1-4; the D is unclear. CDR3 length: 13 residues. V lost 4 bases, J lost 2 bases, and 8 bases lay in between. CDR1 is SQVTM and CDR2 is ANQGSEA in the germline V gene. CDR3 coding DNA: TGCAGCGTTGTTGAAGGGACTAATGAAAAACTGTTTTTT. Translated, it gives CSVVEGTNEKLFF. The variable domain in full, completed from reference TRBV29-1 and TRBJ1-4, reads SAVISQKPSRDICQRGTSLTIQCQVDSQVTMMFWYRQQPGQSLTLIATANQGSEATYESGFVIDKFPISRPNLTFSTLTVSNMSPEDSSIYLCSVVEGTNEKLFFGSGTQLSVL.

The chain uses TRBV25-1 and TRBJ1-1; the D gene is possibly TRBD1 (6 bases). CDR1 is MGHDK, CDR2 SYGVNS, per germline. V lost 2 bases and J 4 bases, leaving 20 bases between the germline ends. The CDR3 totals 17 residues. The CDR3 here is CASSEGRGRALVTEAFF. The CDR3 DNA is TGTGCCAGCAGTGAAGGTCGGGGGCGCGCATTGGTCACTGAAGCTTTCTTT.

The sample holds many counts of this clonotype. The rearrangement joins TRBV9 to TRBJ2-5, with TRBD1 as a possible D gene (6 bases). This CDR3 has 16 amino acids. Germline values: CDR1 SGDLS, CDR2 YYNGEE. The ends were cut back, 4 bases at V and 1 base at J, with 17 bases in the middle. Here the CDR3 reads CASSPGDIGTQETQYF. Here the CDR3 DNA reads TGTGCCAGCAGCCCTGGGGACATTGGAACCCAAGAGACCCAGTACTTC.

The chain employs TRBV6-5 and TRBJ1-2; 8 positions agree with TRBD1. Germline lookup yields CDR1 MNHEY and CDR2 SVGAGI. The CDR3 totals 13 residues. The V gene end was trimmed by 7 bases and the J gene end by 8 bases; junction bases not matched to a gene: 9. The chain's CDR3 is CASTQDRVGGYTF. In DNA, the CDR3 is TGTGCCAGCACCCAGGACAGGGTTGGCGGCTACACCTTC.

The rearrangement joins TRBV2 to TRBJ2-2; TRBD2 matches at 13 bases. The CDR3 has 18 residues. The V gene end was trimmed by 9 bases and the J gene end by 4 bases; junction bases not matched to a gene: 14. In germline, CDR1 is SNHLY, CDR2 FYNNEI. Written as DNA, the CDR3 is TGTGCCAGTTTCGGCACTAGCGGGGGGGCCTTAGGCACCGGGGAGCTGTTTTTT. Amino acid sequence: CASFGTSGGALGTGELFF.

The rearrangement uses TRBV7-2 and TRBJ1-5; D may be TRBD1 (6 bases). CDR1 is SGHTA, CDR2 FQGNSA, per germline. Trimming removed 1 base from V and 1 base from J, with 8 bases in between. This CDR3 spans 15 amino acids. Here the CDR3 reads CASSLVRGSNQPQHF. CDR3 coding DNA: TGTGCCAGCAGCTTAGTTAGGGGGAGCAATCAGCCCCAGCATTTT.